One and the same sample provided the 2 T cell receptor beta chains below, sequenced in a study of T cells in Graves' hyperthyroidism and ophthalmopathy. Amplification yielded TCR beta CDR3 regions, with RNA transcripts as the source. During a first-round RT-PCR of the TCR CDR3, the HTBI primer set was used. MiXCR, applied by TCRdb to the multiplex PCR reads, yields one record per CDR3 protein. The table has roughly 740,000 distinct CDR3 sequences, approximately 16% seen once. Sequences were obtained from blood. These TCRs come from a man between 18 and 29 years old with Graves' hyperthyroidism.

The genes are TRBV9 and TRBJ1-2, with D unclear. V lost 3 bases and J lost 8, with 20 bases in between. CDR3 length equals 15 residues. Per the germline V gene, CDR1 is SGDLS and CDR2 is YYNGEE. Here the CDR3 DNA reads TGTGCCAGCAGCGACAGACCTTCTGCGCCGCGGGGCTACACCTTC. Amino acid sequence: CASSDRPSAPRGYTF.

The rearrangement uses TRBV30 and TRBJ2-5; no reliable D call. The CDR3 has 14 amino acids. The germline gives CDR1 GTSNPN, CDR2 SVGIG (reference sequence). Between the trimmed V and J ends, which lost 0 bases and 5 bases, there was a span of 13 bases. The CDR3 DNA reads TGTGCCTGGAGTGTACTTACGGTATGGGAGACCCAGTACTTC. Protein sequence: CAWSVLTVWETQYF.